This T cell receptor beta chain is drawn from a study of beta chain features in type 1 diabetes. TCRB transcripts that were expressed got sequenced, as all of the isolated RNA had been reverse transcribed. Sequenced by immunoSEQ multiplex PCR; TCRdb stores in-frame clones only, minus some. The sample lists under 200,000 clones; less than 9.5% were seen once. From germline, CDR1 is MNHEY and CDR2 SVGAGI. The CDR3 covers 15 residues. V lost 6 bases and J 6 bases, leaving 21 bases between the germline ends. This clone was detected only a few times. The TCR originated in a woman under 30 in good health. The chain combines TRBV6-5 with TRBJ2-7; maybe TRBD1 (5 bases). Input material: central memory CD4+ T cells from blood. CDR3 sequence reads: CASRYQTALWGEQYF. CDR3 nucleotide sequence: TGTGCCAGCAGGTACCAGACAGCCCTATGGGGCGAGCAGTACTTC.